Here is one TCR beta chain with its context. What it binds is unknown. This sample was included in a study of blood T cells in healthy people across ages. Whole-study findings and limits: Donor CMV infection status was unknown, possibly confounding age-related changes in expanded clonotypes.

CDR1 and CDR2 from the germline V gene are SGHTA and FQGNSA. The CDR3 runs to 15 residues. Primed by a sample-barcoded 5' primer and a J-beta primer mix, a second PCR proceeded for about 7 to 11 cycles. Each cDNA was tagged by a template-switch adaptor containing 12 random nucleotides. TCRdb processed the 5' RACE reads anew with MiXCR; each CDR3 protein has one entry. The sample carries about 1,800,000 distinct CDR3 sequences, roughly 27% recorded once. Sequencing was carried out using blood. This clonotype was sampled from a woman in her 30s in good health. The rearrangement joins TRBV7-2 to TRBJ2-3; D ambiguous. The J call is uncertain, as TRBJ1-5 better fits the DNA end. Here the CDR3 DNA reads TGTGCCAGCAGCTTGACTTCCTCTAGCACAGATACGCAGCATTTT. Its translation: CASSLTSSSTDTQHF.